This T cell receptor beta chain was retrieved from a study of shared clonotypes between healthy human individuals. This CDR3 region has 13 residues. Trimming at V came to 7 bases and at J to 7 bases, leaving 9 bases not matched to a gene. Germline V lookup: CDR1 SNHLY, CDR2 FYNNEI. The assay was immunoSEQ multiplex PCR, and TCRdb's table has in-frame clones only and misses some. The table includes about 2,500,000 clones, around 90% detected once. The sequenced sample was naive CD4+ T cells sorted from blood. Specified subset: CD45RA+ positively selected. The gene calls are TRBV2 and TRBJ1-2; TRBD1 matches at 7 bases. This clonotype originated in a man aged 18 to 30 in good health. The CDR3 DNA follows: TGTGCCAGCACCTCGGAAGGGGGCAGTGGCTACACCTTC. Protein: CASTSEGGSGYTF.